This T cell receptor (beta chain) was retrieved from a study of T cells after yellow fever vaccination. Overall study results and limits: A weaker but faster secondary response was observed, peaking on day 5 versus 15. A minor fraction of clonotypes spanned both CD4 and CD8 compartments.

MiXCR, run by TCRdb on the 5' RACE reads, gives a single entry per CDR3 protein. The table shows fewer than 150,000 distinct CDR3 sequences, with over 7% occurring only once. The table lists this clonotype with many counts. Antigen unknown. Looked up from germline, CDR1 is SGHTA and CDR2 is FQGNSA. Trimming took off 4 bases at V and 5 bases at J, with 10 bases between the two ends. The CDR3 totals 13 residues. Sequencing used CD4+ T cells sorted from PBMCs, obtained 5 days after the yellow fever booster vaccination. This clonotype originated in a man aged 25 to 40 who received the YFV17D yellow fever vaccine. The rearrangement links TRBV7-2 to TRBJ2-3; D is perhaps TRBD2 (5 bases). The DNA for the CDR3 is TGTGCCAGCAGCTCTACCCGGGAAGATACGCAGTATTTT. It codes for CASSSTREDTQYF.